Each of the 2 T cell receptor beta chains below was sequenced from the same sample in a study of blood T cells in healthy people across ages. Sample-barcoded 5' priming and a J-beta primer mix drove a second PCR of 7 to 11 cycles. Each CDR3 protein is one row after TCRdb ran MiXCR on the 5' RACE reads. The repertoire holds about 1,400,000 distinct CDR3 sequences, roughly 64% seen once, with 6.5% to 8% in the top ten. Sequencing input: blood. Receptors originate from a man aged 18 to 30 in good health.

The rearrangement joins TRBV6-5 to TRBJ2-4; 7 nucleotides agree with TRBD2. The end of the DNA is better explained by TRBJ2-7, so the J call may be wrong. Germline assignment: CDR1 MNHEY and CDR2 SVGAGI. The CDR3 extends over 14 amino acids. The CDR3 nucleotides are TGTGCCAGCAGTTACGGGACTATAAGAAACGAGCAGTACTTC. Translated: CASSYGTIRNEQYF.

The rearrangement joins TRBV2 to TRBJ2-7, with a weak D call TRBD2 (7 bases). CDR1 is SNHLY and CDR2 is FYNNEI in the germline V gene. The CDR3 covers 11 residues. The V gene lost 7 bases and the J gene lost 7 bases, with 11 bases spanning the gap. The CDR3 sequence is CASNREGEQYF. The CDR3 DNA reads as TGTGCCAGCAACAGGGAGGGGGAGCAGTACTTC.